The present T cell receptor beta chain was sequenced within a study of T-cell memory formation after mild COVID-19. For the study at large: The TCR clusters were mostly specific to one donor.

The CDR3 is made up of 16 amino acids. Unmatched junction bases numbered 3, after V lost 1 base and J lost 0 bases. TCRdb processed the 5' RACE reads anew with MiXCR; each CDR3 protein has one entry. Of a few hundred thousand distinct CDR3 sequences in the sample, approximately 15% were seen once. This clonotype appeared a single time. V is TRBV12-3 or TRBV12-4 and J is TRBJ2-1; 7 nucleotides match TRBD1. This TCR derives from a man between 18 and 35 years old who had mild COVID-19 (a few samples of this study predate the infection). Cell type and time point are not known. The sequenced sample was PBMCs or a T cell subset sorted from them (not recorded which). DNA of the CDR3: TGTGCCAGCAGTTTAGTCCAGGGGGACTCCTACAATGAGCAGTTCTTC. Its protein product is CASSLVQGDSYNEQFF.